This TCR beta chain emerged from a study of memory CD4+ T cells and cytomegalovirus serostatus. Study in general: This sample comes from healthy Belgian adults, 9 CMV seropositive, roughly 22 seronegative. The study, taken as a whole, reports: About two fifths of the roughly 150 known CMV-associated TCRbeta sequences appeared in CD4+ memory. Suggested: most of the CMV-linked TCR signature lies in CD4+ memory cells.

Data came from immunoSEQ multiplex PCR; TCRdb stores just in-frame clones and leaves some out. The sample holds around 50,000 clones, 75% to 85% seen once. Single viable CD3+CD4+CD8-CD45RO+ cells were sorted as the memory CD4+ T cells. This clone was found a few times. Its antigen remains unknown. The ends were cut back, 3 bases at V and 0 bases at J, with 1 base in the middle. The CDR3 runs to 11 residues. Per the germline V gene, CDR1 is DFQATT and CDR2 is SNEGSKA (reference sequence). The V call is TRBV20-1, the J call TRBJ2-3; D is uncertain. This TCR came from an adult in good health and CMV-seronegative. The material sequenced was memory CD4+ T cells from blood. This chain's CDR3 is CSARSTDTQYF. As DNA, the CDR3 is TGCAGTGCTAGGAGCACAGATACGCAGTATTTT.